This T cell receptor beta chain emerged from a study of spatial heterogeneity in lung cancer. Study-wide results and caveats: Counts of expanded intratumoral alpha and beta TCRs tracked tumor mutation counts.

MiXCR, applied by TCRdb to the 5' RACE reads, yields one record per CDR3 protein. Of some 96,000 distinct CDR3 sequences listed, around 4.3% are singletons. This clonotype has at least ten counts. Its cognate antigen is unknown. The time point: sample taken at primary tumor resection. Trimming took off 4 bases at V and 2 bases at J, with 12 bases between the two ends. The CDR3 has 14 amino acids. Germline-derived CDR1 and CDR2 are SGHDT and YYEEEE. This chain joins TRBV5-6 and TRBJ2-5; weak D call: TRBD1 (6 bases). The clonotype was recovered from a male donor with early-stage non-small cell lung cancer. The starting material was lung tumor tissue, obtained at surgery. The CDR3 protein is CASSLRTVQETQYF. CDR3 coding DNA: TGTGCCAGCAGCCTGAGGACAGTTCAAGAGACCCAGTACTTC.